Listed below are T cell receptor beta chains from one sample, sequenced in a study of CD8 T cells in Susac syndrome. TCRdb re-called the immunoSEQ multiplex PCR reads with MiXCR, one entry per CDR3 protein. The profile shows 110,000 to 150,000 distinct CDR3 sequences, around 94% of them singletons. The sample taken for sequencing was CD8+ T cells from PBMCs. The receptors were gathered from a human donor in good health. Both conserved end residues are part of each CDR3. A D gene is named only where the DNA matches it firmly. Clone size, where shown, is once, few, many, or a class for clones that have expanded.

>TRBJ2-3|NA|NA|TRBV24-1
TGTGCCACCAGTGACCAGGTCGTGGATACGCAGTATTTT
CATSDQVVDTQYF
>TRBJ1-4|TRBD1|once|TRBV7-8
TGTGCCAGCAGCCCACAGACAGGGCCTAATGAAAAACTGTTTTTT
CASSPQTGPNEKLFF
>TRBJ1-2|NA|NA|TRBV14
TGTGCCAGCAGCCAAGGGGTGGCCTACACCTTC
CASSQGVAYTF
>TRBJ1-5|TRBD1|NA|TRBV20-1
TGCAGTGCTAGACACGGGACAGGGCTCCACATTTTTTATCAGCCCCAGCATTTT
CSARHGTGLHIFYQPQHF
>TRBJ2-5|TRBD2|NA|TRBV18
TGTGCCAGCTCCCCCGGACTAGCGGGAGGCCGGGAGACCCAGTACTTC
CASSPGLAGGRETQYF
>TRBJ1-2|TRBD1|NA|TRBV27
TGTGCCAGTGGGACAGGGAATATTCTCTACACCTTC
CASGTGNILYTF
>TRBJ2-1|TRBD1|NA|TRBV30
TGTGCCTGGTATGGGACAGTGGGCGATGAGCAGTTCTTC
CAWYGTVGDEQFF
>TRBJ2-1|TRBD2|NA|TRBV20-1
TGCAGTGCTAGGAATCGGGGACTACCGTCCAATGAGCAGTTCTTC
CSARNRGLPSNEQFF
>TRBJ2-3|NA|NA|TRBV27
TGTGCCAGCAGCCACGGGGTTGATACGCAGTATTTT
CASSHGVDTQYF
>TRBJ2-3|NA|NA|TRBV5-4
TGTGCCAGCAGCCCAAGGAACACAGATACGCAGTATTTT
CASSPRNTDTQYF
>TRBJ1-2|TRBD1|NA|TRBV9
TGTGCCAGCAGCACCTGGACAGGGGAAGGCTACACCTTC
CASSTWTGEGYTF
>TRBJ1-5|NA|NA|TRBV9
TGTGCCAGCAGCTCCTCAGGGGAGGACCATCAGCCCCAGCATTTT
CASSSSGEDHQPQHF
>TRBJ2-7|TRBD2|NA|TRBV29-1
TGCAGCGGATTCCTAGCGGACTCCTACGAGCAGTACTTC
CSGFLADSYEQYF
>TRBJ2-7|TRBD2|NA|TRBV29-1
TGCAGCGTTGAAGGGGAGCAGGGACTATCCTACGAGCAGTACTTC
CSVEGEQGLSYEQYF